This is a list of T cell receptor beta chains from one sample in a study of response to subunit inactivated influenza vaccine. A single record per CDR3 protein comes from TCRdb applying MiXCR to the RT-PCR reads. The data hold 650,000 to 850,000 distinct CDR3 sequences, with around 13% observed a single time. The source was PBMCs from blood, collected roughly 2 weeks before vaccination. These TCRs come from a man aged 45-65 years who received an inactivated influenza vaccine. Both conserved end residues are part of each CDR3. Each record gives: V gene, CDR3 length, CDR3 protein.

V gene: TRBV7-2; CDR3 length: 13; CDR3 protein: CASSGLRGQPQHF
V gene: TRBV28; CDR3 length: 18; CDR3 protein: CASSFHSPGTGIFYEQYF
V gene: TRBV6-4; CDR3 length: 13; CDR3 protein: CASSELGGGELFF
V gene: TRBV11-2; CDR3 length: 17; CDR3 protein: CASSLVRGRGSYNEQFF
V gene: TRBV18; CDR3 length: 15; CDR3 protein: CASSPPEGRTGELFF
V gene: TRBV27; CDR3 length: 15; CDR3 protein: CASSLGAGGSYEQYF
V gene: TRBV4-3; CDR3 length: 13; CDR3 protein: CASSNHGGNEQFF
V gene: TRBV2; CDR3 length: 14; CDR3 protein: CASSANSRPNEQFF
V gene: TRBV7-9; CDR3 length: 14; CDR3 protein: CASSLGPGFSEQYF
V gene: TRBV9; CDR3 length: 16; CDR3 protein: CASSARTSANTGELFF
V gene: TRBV4-3; CDR3 length: 13; CDR3 protein: CASSQAQRYEQYF
V gene: TRBV5-1; CDR3 length: 16; CDR3 protein: CASSLGRGQGAYEQYF
V gene: TRBV12-3/TRBV12-4; CDR3 length: 13; CDR3 protein: CASSFGRERTQYF
V gene: TRBV24-1; CDR3 length: 16; CDR3 protein: CATSDPRGGFNNEQFF
V gene: TRBV24-1; CDR3 length: 14; CDR3 protein: CATSTGSLAGELFF
V gene: TRBV14; CDR3 length: 16; CDR3 protein: CASSQRPRLGLDEQFF
V gene: TRBV5-1; CDR3 length: 17; CDR3 protein: CASSKGLAGGVTDTQYF
V gene: TRBV6-1; CDR3 length: 13; CDR3 protein: CASAGSVIETQYF
V gene: TRBV20-1; CDR3 length: 15; CDR3 protein: CSARTQGNGNQPQHF
V gene: TRBV20-1; CDR3 length: 15; CDR3 protein: CSARALGREVYEQYF
V gene: TRBV20-1; CDR3 length: 14; CDR3 protein: CSASRGRTAGELFF
V gene: TRBV5-5; CDR3 length: 14; CDR3 protein: CASSRGSGSYEQYF
V gene: TRBV30; CDR3 length: 11; CDR3 protein: CAWRTDNEQFF
V gene: TRBV7-9; CDR3 length: 13; CDR3 protein: CASLGGNTDTQYF
V gene: TRBV20-1; CDR3 length: 16; CDR3 protein: CSARDGVAGNTGELFF
V gene: TRBV7-9; CDR3 length: 13; CDR3 protein: CAGSLLFSYEQYF
V gene: TRBV4-1; CDR3 length: 15; CDR3 protein: CASSLIVGGEEKLFF
V gene: TRBV5-1; CDR3 length: 13; CDR3 protein: CASSLDNYYGYTF
V gene: TRBV15; CDR3 length: 15; CDR3 protein: CATSRPGQGSYEQYF
V gene: TRBV18; CDR3 length: 16; CDR3 protein: CASSQTDGGAYNEQFF
V gene: TRBV5-1; CDR3 length: 14; CDR3 protein: CASSLVEGANVLTF
V gene: TRBV15; CDR3 length: 13; CDR3 protein: CATSRASRTEQYF
V gene: TRBV4-2; CDR3 length: 15; CDR3 protein: CASSQDRGGCTEAFF
V gene: TRBV6-1; CDR3 length: 15; CDR3 protein: CASRPQGARTDTQYF
V gene: TRBV7-2; CDR3 length: 15; CDR3 protein: CASSLGLAFSYEQYF
V gene: TRBV15; CDR3 length: 15; CDR3 protein: CATSGRTVFDGELFF
V gene: TRBV5-1; CDR3 length: 14; CDR3 protein: CASSLRQGSSEQYF
V gene: TRBV20-1; CDR3 length: 15; CDR3 protein: CSAGVTGTGNTEAFF
V gene: TRBV5-1; CDR3 length: 14; CDR3 protein: CASSLGTPGNTIYF
V gene: TRBV7-8; CDR3 length: 15; CDR3 protein: CASSLVRREYHEQFF
V gene: TRBV5-1; CDR3 length: 17; CDR3 protein: CASRSTPTTSGRAEQYF
V gene: TRBV7-2; CDR3 length: 16; CDR3 protein: CASRPGLAGFPNEQFF
V gene: TRBV12-3/TRBV12-4; CDR3 length: 16; CDR3 protein: CASRSRLAVNTGELFF
V gene: TRBV5-6; CDR3 length: 16; CDR3 protein: CASSTPGLAGGNEQFF
V gene: TRBV7-2; CDR3 length: 14; CDR3 protein: CASSYWTGGNTIYF
V gene: TRBV6-5; CDR3 length: 12; CDR3 protein: CASSPRKGGYTF
V gene: TRBV5-1; CDR3 length: 15; CDR3 protein: CASSPSYDSNQPQHF
V gene: TRBV7-9; CDR3 length: 15; CDR3 protein: CASSSGSYSNQPQHF
V gene: TRBV6-2/TRBV6-3; CDR3 length: 15; CDR3 protein: CASSYSTAGADTQYF
V gene: TRBV11-2; CDR3 length: 18; CDR3 protein: CASSLFRPSGLERMTQYF
V gene: TRBV20-1; CDR3 length: 14; CDR3 protein: CSVKGQGLNQPQHF
V gene: TRBV30; CDR3 length: 14; CDR3 protein: CAWTPPGALDEQFF
V gene: TRBV4-1; CDR3 length: 15; CDR3 protein: CASSQGYRGGTEASF
V gene: TRBV11-2; CDR3 length: 14; CDR3 protein: CASSPFTGNNEQFF
V gene: TRBV7-3; CDR3 length: 17; CDR3 protein: CASSLWSQGAYTDTQYF